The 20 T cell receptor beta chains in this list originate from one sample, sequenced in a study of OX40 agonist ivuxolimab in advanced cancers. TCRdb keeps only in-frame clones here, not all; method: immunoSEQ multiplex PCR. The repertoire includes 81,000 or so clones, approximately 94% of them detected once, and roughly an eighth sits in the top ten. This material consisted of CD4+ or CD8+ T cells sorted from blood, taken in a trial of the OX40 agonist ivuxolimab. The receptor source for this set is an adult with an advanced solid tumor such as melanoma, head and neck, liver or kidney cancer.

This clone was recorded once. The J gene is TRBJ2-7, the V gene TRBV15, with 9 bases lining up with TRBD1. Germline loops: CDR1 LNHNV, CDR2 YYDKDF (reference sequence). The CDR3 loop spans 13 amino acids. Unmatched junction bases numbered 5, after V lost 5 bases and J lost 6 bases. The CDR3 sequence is CATSGGTGSEQYF. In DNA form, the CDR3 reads TGTGCCACCAGCGGAGGGACAGGGAGCGAGCAGTACTTC.

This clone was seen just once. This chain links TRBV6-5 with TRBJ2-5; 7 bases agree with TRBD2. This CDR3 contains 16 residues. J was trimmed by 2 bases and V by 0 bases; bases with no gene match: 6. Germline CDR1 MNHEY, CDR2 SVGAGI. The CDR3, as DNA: TGTGCCAGCAGTTACTCGGCGGGAGCGGCACAAGAGACCCAGTACTTC. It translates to CASSYSAGAAQETQYF.

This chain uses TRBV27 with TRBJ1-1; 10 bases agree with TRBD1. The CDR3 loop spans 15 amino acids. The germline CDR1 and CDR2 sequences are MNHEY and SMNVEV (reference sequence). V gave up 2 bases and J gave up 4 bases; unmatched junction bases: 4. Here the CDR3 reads CASSLMGTGATEAFF. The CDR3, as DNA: TGTGCCAGCAGTTTAATGGGGACAGGGGCCACTGAAGCTTTCTTT.

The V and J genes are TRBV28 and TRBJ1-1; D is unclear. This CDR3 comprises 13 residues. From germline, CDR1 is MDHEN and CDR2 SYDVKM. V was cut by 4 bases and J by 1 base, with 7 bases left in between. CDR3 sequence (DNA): TGTGCCAGCAGTTACACAGAGAACACTGAAGCTTTCTTT. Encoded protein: CASSYTENTEAFF.

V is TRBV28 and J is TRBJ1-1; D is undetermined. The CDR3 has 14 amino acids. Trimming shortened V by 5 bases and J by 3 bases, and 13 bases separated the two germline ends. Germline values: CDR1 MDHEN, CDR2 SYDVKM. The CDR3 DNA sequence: TGTGCCAGCAGTGAGAGGGCATTCTACACTGAAGCTTTCTTT. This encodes CASSERAFYTEAFF.

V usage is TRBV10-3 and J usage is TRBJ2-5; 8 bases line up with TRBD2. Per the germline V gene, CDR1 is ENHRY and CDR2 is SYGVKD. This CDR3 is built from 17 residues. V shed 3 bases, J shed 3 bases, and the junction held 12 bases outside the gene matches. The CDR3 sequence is CAISDGFVTGGKETQYF. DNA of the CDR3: TGTGCCATCAGTGATGGGTTTGTTACGGGGGGGAAAGAGACCCAGTACTTC.

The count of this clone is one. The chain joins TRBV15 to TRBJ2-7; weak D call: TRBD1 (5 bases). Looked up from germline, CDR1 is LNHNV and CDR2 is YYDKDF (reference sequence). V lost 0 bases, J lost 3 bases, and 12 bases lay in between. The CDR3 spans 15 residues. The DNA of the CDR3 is TGTGCCACCAGCAGAGAAGTTCGCAGGGACTACGAGCAGTACTTC. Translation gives CATSREVRRDYEQYF.

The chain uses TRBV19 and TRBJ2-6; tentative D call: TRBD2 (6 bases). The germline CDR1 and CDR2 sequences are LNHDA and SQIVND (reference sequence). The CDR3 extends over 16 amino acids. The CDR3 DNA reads TGTGCTTGCCGCCCGGCGGGGAGCTCTGGGGCCAACGTCCTGACTTTC. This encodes CACRPAGSSGANVLTF.

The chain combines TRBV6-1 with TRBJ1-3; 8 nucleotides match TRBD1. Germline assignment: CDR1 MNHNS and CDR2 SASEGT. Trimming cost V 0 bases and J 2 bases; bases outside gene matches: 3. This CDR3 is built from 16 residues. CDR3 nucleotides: TGTGCCAGCAGTGAAGCCCGGACAGGGACTGGAAACACCATATATTTT. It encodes CASSEARTGTGNTIYF.

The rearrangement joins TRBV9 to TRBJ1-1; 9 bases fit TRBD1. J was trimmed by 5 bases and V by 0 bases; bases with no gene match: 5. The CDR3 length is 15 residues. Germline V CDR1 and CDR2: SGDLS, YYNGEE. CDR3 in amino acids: CASSVGDREVTEAFF. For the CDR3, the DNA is TGTGCCAGCAGCGTAGGGGACAGGGAGGTAACTGAAGCTTTCTTT.

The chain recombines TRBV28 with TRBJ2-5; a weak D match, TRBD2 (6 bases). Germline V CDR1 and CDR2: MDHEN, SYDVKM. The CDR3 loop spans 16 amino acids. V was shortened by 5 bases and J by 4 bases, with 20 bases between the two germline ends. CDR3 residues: CASSPETLGSRETQYF. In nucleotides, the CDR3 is TGTGCCAGCAGTCCTGAGACTCTCGGGAGTCGAGAGACCCAGTACTTC.

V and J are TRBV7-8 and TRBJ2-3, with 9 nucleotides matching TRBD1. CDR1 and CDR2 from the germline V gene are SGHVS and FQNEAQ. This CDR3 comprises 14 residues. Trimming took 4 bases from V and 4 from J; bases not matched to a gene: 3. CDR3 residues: CASSSGQGADTQYF. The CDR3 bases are TGTGCCAGCAGCTCGGGACAGGGAGCAGATACGCAGTATTTT.

CDR3 in amino acids: CASSQGQGRNGYTF. In DNA, the CDR3 is TGCGCCAGCAGCCAAGGACAGGGGAGGAATGGCTACACCTTC. This chain links TRBV4-1 with TRBJ1-2, with TRBD1 matching over 8 bases. The CDR3 loop spans 14 amino acids. Germline assignment: CDR1 MGHRA and CDR2 YSYEKL. J was trimmed by 6 bases and V by 1 base; bases with no gene match: 4.

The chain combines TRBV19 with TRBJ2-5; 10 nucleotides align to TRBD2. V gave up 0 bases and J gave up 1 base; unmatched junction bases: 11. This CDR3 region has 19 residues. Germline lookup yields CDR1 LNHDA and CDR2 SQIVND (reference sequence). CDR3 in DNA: TGTGCCAGTAGTATAGATTGGACTAGCGGCGAAGTCTCCCAAGAGACCCAGTACTTC. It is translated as CASSIDWTSGEVSQETQYF.

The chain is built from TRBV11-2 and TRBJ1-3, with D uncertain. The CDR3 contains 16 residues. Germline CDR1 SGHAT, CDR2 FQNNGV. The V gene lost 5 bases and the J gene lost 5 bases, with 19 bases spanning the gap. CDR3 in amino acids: CASSPSPPKVRNTIYF. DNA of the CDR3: TGTGCCAGCAGCCCTAGCCCTCCTAAGGTGCGAAACACCATATATTTT.

The CDR3: CSAQGQGDRRFF. Written as DNA, the CDR3 is TGCAGCGCGCAGGGACAGGGGGATAGACGGTTCTTC. V is TRBV29-1 and J is TRBJ2-1, with TRBD1 identical over 11 bases. The CDR3 spans 12 residues. J lost 15 bases, V lost 7 bases, and 11 bases had no gene match. Germline CDR1 reads SQVTM; CDR2 reads ANQGSEA.

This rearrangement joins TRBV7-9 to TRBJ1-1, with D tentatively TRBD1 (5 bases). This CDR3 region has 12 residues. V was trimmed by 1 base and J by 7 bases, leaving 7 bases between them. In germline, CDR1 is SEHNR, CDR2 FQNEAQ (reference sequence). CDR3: CASSLDDSEAFF. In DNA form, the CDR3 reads TGTGCCAGCAGCTTAGATGACAGTGAAGCTTTCTTT.

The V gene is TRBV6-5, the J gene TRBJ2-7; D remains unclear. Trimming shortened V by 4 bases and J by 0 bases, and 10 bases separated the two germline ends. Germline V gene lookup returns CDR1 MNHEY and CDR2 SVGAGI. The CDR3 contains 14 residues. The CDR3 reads CASSFGGSSYEQYF. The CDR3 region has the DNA TGTGCCAGCAGTTTCGGCGGATCCTCCTACGAGCAGTACTTC.

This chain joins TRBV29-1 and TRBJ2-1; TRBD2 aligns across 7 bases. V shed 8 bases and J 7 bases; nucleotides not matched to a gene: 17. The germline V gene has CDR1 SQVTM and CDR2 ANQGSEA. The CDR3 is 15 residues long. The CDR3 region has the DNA TGCAGCTATTGCGCCGGCGGGAGATTCGTGAATGAGCAGTTCTTC. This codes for CSYCAGGRFVNEQFF.

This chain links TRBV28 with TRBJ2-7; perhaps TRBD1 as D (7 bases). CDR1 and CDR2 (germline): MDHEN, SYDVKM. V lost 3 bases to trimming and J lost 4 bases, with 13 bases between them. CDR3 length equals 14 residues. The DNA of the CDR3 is TGTGCCAGCAGTTTCGGCCAGGGGGGATACGAGCAGTACTTC. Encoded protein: CASSFGQGGYEQYF.